The following is a T cell receptor (beta chain) sequence with its context. Unmatched junction bases numbered 2, after V lost 1 base and J lost 7 bases. Germline V gene lookup returns CDR1 SGHTA and CDR2 FQGNSA. The CDR3 length is 15 residues. The data originate from a study of blood T cell repertoires in COVID-19. Libraries were prepared by immunoSEQ multiplex PCR; TCRdb keeps only in-frame clonotypes and omits some of them. Of hundreds of thousands of clones in the sample, roughly 86% were seen once. V usage is TRBV7-2 and J usage is TRBJ1-6, with TRBD1 identical over 9 bases. The TCR sequence derives from a woman aged 30 to 39 who had recovered from COVID-19. Sequencing was carried out using PBMCs or T cells enriched from blood (not recorded which). CDR3 DNA: TGTGCCAGCAGCTTAGACGGGACAGGGAATTCACCCCTCCACTTT. This encodes CASSLDGTGNSPLHF. Based on the CDR3 plus reference TRBV7-2 and TRBJ1-6, the full variable domain is GAGVSQSPSNKVTEKGKDVELRCDPISGHTALYWYRQSLGQGLEFLIYFQGNSAPDKSGLPSDRFSAERTGGSVSTLTIQRTQQEDSAVYLCASSLDGTGNSPLHFGNGTRLTVT.